The clone carrying this TCR beta chain was detected only once. Its specificity is unknown. Trimming took 1 base from V and 2 from J, leaving 16 bases between them. CDR3 length: 17 residues. Germline V gives CDR1 SGHDN, CDR2 FVKESK. This specimen belongs to a study of cytomegalovirus exposure and HLA in healthy donors. Overall study results and limits: A later analysis found common viral pathogens apparently linked to several of the most significant clusters.

The study ran its PCR with 60 Vbeta and 13 Jbeta primers. Sequencing was performed with immunoSEQ multiplex PCR; in TCRdb, only in-frame clones are kept and a portion is missing. The sample yields roughly 130,000 clones, 74% seen once. The clonotype was recovered from a woman aged 45-65 years in good health and CMV-seropositive. Source material: PBMCs. The chain is built from TRBV14 and TRBJ2-3; D is undetermined. DNA of the CDR3: TGTGCCAGCAGCCAAGTCCGTCTGCGTTCCCTCACAGATACGCAGTATTTT. It specifies CASSQVRLRSLTDTQYF. Filled out from reference TRBV14 and TRBJ2-3, the complete variable domain reads EAGVTQFPSHSVIEKGQTVTLRCDPISGHDNLYWYRRVMGKEIKFLLHFVKESKQDESGMPNNRFLAERTGGTYSTLKVQPAELEDSGVYFCASSQVRLRSLTDTQYFGPGTRLTVL.